One and the same sample provided the 29 T cell receptor beta chains below, sequenced in a study of blood T cell repertoires in COVID-19. Measured with immunoSEQ multiplex PCR; TCRdb has only the in-frame clones, and not every one. The data contain over 150,000 clones, 83% of them singletons. Sequencing input: peripheral blood. All receptors derive from an elderly woman with acute or convalescent COVID-19.

CDR3 in amino acids: CASSLAGQGWYF. The CDR3 region has the DNA TGTGCCAGCAGTTTAGCGGGACAGGGGTGGTATTTT. The chain recombines TRBV12-3 or TRBV12-4 with TRBJ2-3, with TRBD1 identical over 10 bases. This CDR3 has 12 amino acids. J lost 14 bases, V lost 0 bases, and 2 bases had no gene match.

V usage is TRBV5-1 and J usage is TRBJ2-5; the match to TRBD1 covers 9 bases. The CDR3 runs to 16 residues. Losses at the gene ends were 3 bases for V and 5 bases for J; bases not matched to a gene: 11. Germline V lookup: CDR1 SGHRS, CDR2 YFSETQ. The CDR3 protein is CASSSGTGQGLETQYF. CDR3 DNA sequence: TGCGCCAGCAGCTCCGGGACAGGGCAAGGGTTGGAGACCCAGTACTTC.

This clone was seen more than once but under ten times. J is TRBJ1-5 and V is TRBV5-6; D is uncertain. This CDR3 region has 13 residues. The germline V gene encodes CDR1 SGHDT and CDR2 YYEEEE. V was pared by 3 bases and J by 3 bases, with 7 bases between. The CDR3 region is CASSWAPNQPQHF. The CDR3 DNA follows: TGTGCCAGCAGCTGGGCTCCCAATCAGCCCCAGCATTTT. Full variable domain (remainder filled in from reference TRBV5-6 and TRBJ1-5): DAGVTQSPTHLIKTRGQQVTLRCSPKSGHDTVSWYQQALGQGPQFIFQYYEEEERQRGNFPDRFSGHQFPNYSSELNVNALLLGDSALYLCASSWAPNQPQHFGDGTRLSIL.

This clone was observed a few times. V and J are TRBV7-8 and TRBJ2-5; 13 bases match TRBD2. The germline CDR1 and CDR2 sequences are SGHVS and FQNEAQ. V lost 3 bases to trimming and J lost 5 bases; unmatched junction nucleotides: 9. The CDR3 length is 17 residues. The DNA of the CDR3 is TGTGCCAGCAGCTTCGGGACTAGCGGGATTACCGGGGAGACCCAGTACTTC. This translates into CASSFGTSGITGETQYF. The variable domain in full, with the rest retrieved from reference TRBV7-8 and TRBJ2-5, is GAGVSQSPRYKVAKRGQDVALRCDPISGHVSLFWYQQALGQGPEFLTYFQNEAQLDKSGLPSDRFFAERPEGSVSTLKIQRTQQEDSAVYLCASSFGTSGITGETQYFGPGTRLLVL.

The chain has TRBV12-3 or TRBV12-4 and TRBJ1-3; 7 bases match TRBD1. CDR3 length equals 13 residues. V lost 4 bases and J lost 4; bases outside the gene matches: 1. The CDR3 DNA reads as TGTGCCAGCAGTTACAGGGGCGGAAACACCATATATTTT. As protein: CASSYRGGNTIYF.

This sequence joins TRBV5-3 and TRBJ2-5; D may be TRBD1 (6 bases). TRBV5-3 is designated an ORF whose function remains uncertain. The germline V and J ends were trimmed by 4 bases and 2 bases, with 12 bases remaining between them. The CDR3 runs to 14 residues. The CDR3 region is CARSLGQPQETQYF. CDR3 in DNA: TGTGCCAGAAGCCTAGGACAGCCGCAAGAGACCCAGTACTTC.

A few counts support this clone. The chain has TRBV9 and TRBJ2-2, with TRBD2 identical over 7 bases. In germline, CDR1 is SGDLS, CDR2 YYNGEE. The J segment lost 6 bases and the V segment lost 2 bases, leaving 13 bases of the junction unmatched. The CDR3 consists of 17 residues. Here the CDR3 DNA reads TGTGCCAGCAGCGTCCTATCGGGGGGAAGGGCTTCCGGGGAGCTGTTTTTT. This encodes CASSVLSGGRASGELFF.

This clone was found many times. V gene TRBV30 combines with J gene TRBJ2-6, with D possibly being TRBD2 (6 bases). Deletions cut 1 base from V and 2 bases from J, with 9 bases between. The CDR3 runs to 15 residues. Per the germline V gene, CDR1 is GTSNPN and CDR2 is SVGIG (reference sequence). The CDR3 DNA reads TGTGCCTGGAGTGCTCCTAGCGCTGGGGCCAACGTCCTGACTTTC. Translation gives CAWSAPSAGANVLTF.

The chain joins TRBV11-3 to TRBJ1-6; D ambiguous. This CDR3 spans 14 amino acids. V dropped 1 base and J dropped 6 bases, with 7 bases sitting between them. In germline, CDR1 is SGHNT, CDR2 YENEEA. CDR3 sequence reads: CASSLGTVNSPLHF. CDR3 nucleotide sequence: TGTGCCAGCAGCTTAGGAACAGTTAATTCACCCCTCCACTTT.

The chain couples TRBV9 to TRBJ2-7; TRBD1 matches at 10 bases. CDR3 length: 15 amino acids. CDR1 is SGDLS and CDR2 is YYNGEE in the germline V gene. Trimming removed 2 bases from V and 6 bases from J; junction bases left unmatched: 8. Written as DNA, the CDR3 is TGTGCCAGCAGCGTTTCCGGGACAGGGGTGTCCGAGCAGTACTTC. Translated: CASSVSGTGVSEQYF.

This clone was seen just once. The chain carries TRBV4-3 and TRBJ1-4; TRBD1 aligns across 8 bases. With 3 bases clipped from V and 6 bases from J, the junction kept 0 bases outside the gene matches. This CDR3 has 13 amino acids. CDR1 and CDR2 (germline): LGHNA, YSLEER. DNA for the CDR3: TGCGCCAGCAGCCAGGACAGGGATGAAAAACTGTTTTTT. This encodes CASSQDRDEKLFF.

The chain has TRBV5-1 and TRBJ2-2, with D hard to call. The CDR3 is 13 residues long. Germline values: CDR1 SGHRS, CDR2 YFSETQ. V was shortened by 2 bases and J by 4 bases, with 6 bases between the two germline ends. The CDR3 here is CASSFSSTGELFF. CDR3 sequence (DNA): TGCGCCAGCAGCTTCTCTTCCACCGGGGAGCTGTTTTTT.

The J gene is TRBJ2-3, the V gene TRBV30, with 7 bases fitting TRBD2. The CDR3 is made up of 14 amino acids. The J segment lost 1 base and the V segment lost 4 bases, leaving 5 bases of the junction unmatched. CDR1 and CDR2 (germline): GTSNPN, SVGIG (reference sequence). CDR3 in amino acids: CAWMSGRGTDTQYF. DNA of the CDR3: TGTGCCTGGATGTCAGGGAGGGGCACAGATACGCAGTATTTT. Full variable domain (remainder filled in from reference TRBV30 and TRBJ2-3): SQTIHQWPATLVQPVGSPLSLECTVEGTSNPNLYWYRQAAGRGLQLLFYSVGIGQISSEVPQNLSASRPQDRQFILSSKKLLLSDSGFYLCAWMSGRGTDTQYFGPGTRLTVL.

Of note for this clone: The same CDR3 is also encoded by other DNA sequences in this sample. V usage is TRBV4-3 and J usage is TRBJ2-7; TRBD2 aligns across 9 bases. The CDR3 extends over 15 amino acids. V was clipped by 1 base and J by 2 bases; unmatched bases: 3. The V gene's germline CDR1 is LGHNA and CDR2 YSLEER. The CDR3: CASSQGLAGAYEQYF. For the CDR3, the DNA is TGCGCCAGCAGCCAAGGATTAGCGGGAGCCTACGAGCAGTACTTC.

The chain joins TRBV27 to TRBJ2-3; TRBD2 might be the D (6 bases). Trimming shortened V by 0 bases and J by 1 base, and 14 bases separated the two germline ends. Germline lookup yields CDR1 MNHEY and CDR2 SMNVEV (reference sequence). The CDR3 sequence is 17 residues long. The CDR3 loop is CASSLSGRVPRTDTQYF. The CDR3 bases are TGTGCCAGCAGTTTATCCGGGAGAGTCCCTCGCACAGATACGCAGTATTTT.

This rearrangement joins TRBV19 to TRBJ1-5; perhaps TRBD1 as D (5 bases). Germline CDR1 reads LNHDA; CDR2 reads SQIVND (reference sequence). The CDR3 length is 14 residues. Trimming took off 8 bases at V and 16 bases at J, with 27 bases between the two ends. The CDR3 region is CASHGGLVSRGLHF. The CDR3 DNA reads as TGTGCCAGTCACGGGGGTCTGGTTTCCCGGGGGTTACATTTT.

This sequence joins TRBV4-2 and TRBJ2-2; a possible D gene is TRBD1 (6 bases). CDR3 length: 15 residues. The V gene's germline CDR1 is LGHNA and CDR2 YNFKEQ. V lost 1 base and J 6 bases, leaving 12 bases between the germline ends. CDR3 DNA: TGTGCCAGCAGCCAAGTAGTAGAGGGGGCCGGGGAGCTGTTTTTT. Translating gives CASSQVVEGAGELFF.

The V and J genes are TRBV5-1 and TRBJ1-4; D gene uncertain. This CDR3 has 15 residues. The germline gives CDR1 SGHRS, CDR2 YFSETQ. With 4 bases removed from V and 0 bases from J, the gap between germline ends came to 10 bases. CDR3 region: CASSLSGATNEKLFF. The DNA for the CDR3 is TGCGCCAGCAGCCTGTCAGGCGCAACTAATGAAAAACTGTTTTTT.

V is TRBV7-2 and J is TRBJ2-1; D uncertain. V was shortened by 2 bases and J by 0 bases, with 8 bases between the two germline ends. The germline V gene has CDR1 SGHTA and CDR2 FQGNSA. CDR3 length: 15 residues. The CDR3 DNA reads as TGTGCCAGCAGCTTATCGCCTAGCTCCTACAATGAGCAGTTCTTC. Encoded protein: CASSLSPSSYNEQFF.

V and J are TRBV7-2 and TRBJ2-2, with D perhaps TRBD2 (5 bases). This CDR3 comprises 13 residues. Germline CDR1 is SGHTA and CDR2 is FQGNSA. V lost 5 bases, J lost 5 bases, and 9 bases lay in between. As DNA, the CDR3 is TGTGCCAGCAGCCGTACTAGAACCGGGGAGCTGTTTTTT. This codes for CASSRTRTGELFF.

This clone was counted a single time. V usage is TRBV7-2 and J usage is TRBJ2-7, with TRBD2 identical over 10 bases. The CDR3 has 16 residues. Germline trimming cut 5 bases from V and 6 bases from J; bases unmatched to any gene: 13. CDR1 and CDR2 (germline): SGHTA, FQGNSA. The CDR3 sequence is CASSVRGTSGAFEQYF. The CDR3, as DNA: TGTGCCAGCAGCGTACGTGGCACTAGCGGGGCATTCGAGCAGTACTTC.

This clone was counted once. The V and J genes are TRBV2 and TRBJ1-1; no clear D gene. Germline V lookup: CDR1 SNHLY, CDR2 FYNNEI. This CDR3 spans 13 amino acids. Between the trimmed V and J ends, which lost 8 bases and 0 bases, there was a span of 10 bases. CDR3 sequence reads: CASLITLNTEAFF. CDR3 nucleotide sequence: TGTGCCAGCCTAATTACTCTGAACACTGAAGCTTTCTTT.

The rearrangement uses TRBV4-1 and TRBJ2-1, with 8 bases matching TRBD2. The CDR3 runs to 15 residues. Germline CDR1 MGHRA, CDR2 YSYEKL. The V and J ends lost 3 bases and 6 bases, in that order; junction bases with no gene match: 7. CDR3 region: CASSQPQGLANEQFF. The CDR3 DNA is TGCGCCAGCAGCCAGCCCCAAGGACTAGCCAATGAGCAGTTCTTC.

V gene TRBV9 combines with J gene TRBJ1-6; D might be TRBD1 (6 bases). CDR1 is SGDLS and CDR2 is YYNGEE in the germline V gene. V lost 2 bases, J lost 9 bases, and 12 bases lay in between. This CDR3 comprises 14 residues. The CDR3 loop is CASSVRGEGSPLHF. CDR3 in DNA: TGTGCCAGCAGCGTCAGGGGCGAAGGTTCACCCCTCCACTTT.

This clone was observed a few times. This chain uses TRBV9 with TRBJ1-1; no clear D. The ends were cut back, 0 bases at V and 0 bases at J, with 6 bases in the middle. The CDR3 sequence is 14 residues long. In germline, CDR1 is SGDLS, CDR2 YYNGEE. The CDR3: CASSVGLVNTEAFF. The DNA for the CDR3 is TGTGCCAGCAGCGTAGGCTTAGTGAACACTGAAGCTTTCTTT.

V usage is TRBV9 and J usage is TRBJ1-2; 7 positions match TRBD1. The CDR3 runs 13 residues. Germline trimming cut 4 bases from V and 7 bases from J; bases unmatched to any gene: 7. Germline CDR1 reads SGDLS; CDR2 reads YYNGEE. CDR3 residues: CASSPGDRVGYTF. Written as DNA, the CDR3 is TGTGCCAGCAGCCCTGGAGACAGGGTTGGCTACACCTTC.

This chain links TRBV28 with TRBJ1-6; 10 positions match TRBD1. CDR3 size: 14 residues. The V gene end was trimmed by 6 bases and the J gene end by 8 bases; junction bases not matched to a gene: 4. Germline V gene lookup returns CDR1 MDHEN and CDR2 SYDVKM. CDR3 DNA: TGTGCCAGCAGACTGACAGGGGGCGATTCACCCCTCCACTTT. Protein sequence: CASRLTGGDSPLHF.

This chain uses TRBV18 with TRBJ1-2; 9 bases are a match to TRBD1. The CDR3 has 14 amino acids. V shed 6 bases, J shed 4 bases, and the junction held 6 bases outside the gene matches. Germline loops: CDR1 KGHSH, CDR2 LQKENI. The chain's CDR3 is CASSAGQGTYGYTF. The CDR3 DNA follows: TGTGCCAGCTCTGCGGGACAGGGAACCTATGGCTACACCTTC.

This chain links TRBV6-5 with TRBJ1-1; perhaps TRBD1 as D (6 bases). Germline assignment: CDR1 MNHEY and CDR2 SVGAGI. The CDR3 is 15 residues long. Deletions cut 6 bases from V and 1 base from J, with 15 bases between. CDR3 in amino acids: CASSREWDTNTEAFF. The CDR3 nucleotides are TGTGCCAGCAGCCGCGAGTGGGACACGAACACTGAAGCTTTCTTT.